This entry lists 25 T cell receptor beta chains sequenced from one sample in a study of shared clonotypes between healthy human individuals. In the naive CD8 group, cells lacked CD45RO and were positively selected for CCR7, so terminally differentiated effector memory CD45RA+ cells were left out. TCRdb's table, derived via immunoSEQ multiplex PCR, lists solely in-frame clones and lacks some. Of about 1,800,000 clones detected, 85% to 95% appear once; the ten largest clones hold 0.9% to 1.5%. The sample comprised naive CD8+ T cells sorted from blood. All receptors come from a man between 18 and 29 years old in good health.

The chain couples TRBV28 to TRBJ1-1; D perhaps matches TRBD1 (6 bases). CDR1 and CDR2 (germline): MDHEN, SYDVKM. The V end lost 3 bases, the J end lost 1 base, and 15 bases lay between the germline ends. The CDR3 sequence is 16 residues long. CDR3 coding DNA: TGTGCCAGCAGTTTTAGGGGGGGTGGGCCGAACACTGAAGCTTTCTTT. Protein product: CASSFRGGGPNTEAFF.

This chain uses TRBV4-3 with TRBJ2-1, with TRBD2 identical over 11 bases. Trimming removed 0 bases from V and 1 base from J; junction bases left unmatched: 5. The CDR3 totals 18 residues. Germline CDR1 reads LGHNA; CDR2 reads YSLEER. The CDR3 region has the DNA TGCGCCAGCAGCCAAGAGACTCCTAGCGGGAGGTCCTACAATGAGCAGTTCTTC. Its translation is CASSQETPSGRSYNEQFF.

This chain connects TRBV10-2 to TRBJ2-3, with TRBD2 matching over 10 bases. CDR1 is WSHSY and CDR2 is SAAADI in the germline V gene. J lost 1 base, V lost 0 bases, and 7 bases had no gene match. The CDR3 has 18 residues. The CDR3 nucleotides are TGCGCCAGCAGTGAGTCGGCCCTAGCGGGAGTAGGCACAGATACGCAGTATTTT. Translation gives CASSESALAGVGTDTQYF.

CDR3 region: CASSLLAGLNNEQFF. The CDR3 DNA follows: TGTGCCAGCAGCCTGCTCGCGGGGCTCAACAATGAGCAGTTCTTC. The rearrangement links TRBV7-3 to TRBJ2-1; TRBD2 might be the D (6 bases). The germline CDR1 and CDR2 sequences are SGHTA and FQGTGA. This CDR3 is 15 amino acids long. The germline V and J ends were trimmed by 5 bases and 5 bases, with 16 bases remaining between them.

The chain has TRBV27 and TRBJ2-1; TRBD2 matches 9 bases. With V trimmed by 4 bases and J by 2 bases, 6 bases remained unmatched. This CDR3 is built from 16 residues. Germline V gives CDR1 MNHEY, CDR2 SMNVEV (reference sequence). In DNA form, the CDR3 reads TGTGCCAGCAGTTCGGTAGCGGGAGAGGCCTACAATGAGCAGTTCTTC. Translation gives CASSSVAGEAYNEQFF.

This sequence joins TRBV13 and TRBJ2-2, with a tentative D call TRBD2 (6 bases). Trimming removed 1 base at V and 4 bases at J, with 13 bases between. In germline, CDR1 is PRHDT, CDR2 FYEKMQ (reference sequence). The CDR3 is made up of 16 amino acids. The CDR3 reads CASSLEGLSGTGELFF. For the CDR3, the DNA is TGTGCCAGCAGCTTAGAGGGACTTAGCGGCACCGGGGAGCTGTTTTTT. The full variable domain, rest sourced from reference TRBV13 and TRBJ2-2, is AAGVIQSPRHLIKEKRETATLKCYPIPRHDTVYWYQQGPGQDPQFLISFYEKMQSDKGSIPDRFSAQQFSDYHSELNMSSLELGDSALYFCASSLEGLSGTGELFFGEGSRLTVL.

The rearrangement links TRBV9 to TRBJ1-6; no clear D. The CDR3 covers 15 residues. Germline assignment: CDR1 SGDLS and CDR2 YYNGEE. V dropped 4 bases and J dropped 7 bases, with 15 bases sitting between them. For the CDR3, the DNA is TGTGCCAGCAGCCAAAGCGAGGGATTGAATTCACCCCTCCACTTT. This sequence encodes CASSQSEGLNSPLHF.

The chain is built from TRBV28 and TRBJ2-3, with D maybe TRBD1 (6 bases). From germline, CDR1 is MDHEN and CDR2 SYDVKM. Trimming pared 5 bases from V and 4 bases from J, leaving 22 bases between. This CDR3 has 17 amino acids. CDR3 DNA sequence: TGTGCCAGCAGTCCCCACAGGGAGAGCCCGCCCCCAGATACGCAGTATTTT. It is translated as CASSPHRESPPPDTQYF.

The V and J genes are TRBV9 and TRBJ2-5; 8 bases fit TRBD1. CDR1 is SGDLS and CDR2 is YYNGEE in the germline V gene. The ends lost 3 bases at V and 2 bases at J; junction bases unmatched: 6. CDR3 size: 15 residues. CDR3 loop: CASSGPQGGQETQYF. The CDR3 DNA reads TGTGCCAGCAGCGGACCACAGGGGGGTCAAGAGACCCAGTACTTC.

The DNA of the CDR3 is TGTGCCAGCAGCCCTATTCCTCACGATGGCTATGGCTACACCTTC. Amino acids: CASSPIPHDGYGYTF. The chain employs TRBV5-4 and TRBJ1-2; the D is unclear. Germline CDR1 reads SGHNT; CDR2 reads YYREEE (reference sequence). This CDR3 contains 15 residues. The V gene lost 4 bases and the J gene lost 4 bases, with 17 bases spanning the gap.

This rearrangement joins TRBV7-9 to TRBJ2-7; D gene uncertain. Looked up from germline, CDR1 is SEHNR and CDR2 is FQNEAQ (reference sequence). V lost 3 bases to trimming and J lost 3 bases, with 12 bases between them. CDR3 length: 14 amino acids. CDR3 DNA sequence: TGTGCCAGCAGCTTCGAGCACGGCCTCTACGAGCAGTACTTC. Its translation: CASSFEHGLYEQYF.

With respect to this clone: Other nucleotide sequences from this sample produce the same CDR3. This sequence joins TRBV10-2 and TRBJ2-1, with D hard to call. From germline, CDR1 is WSHSY and CDR2 SAAADI. V was shortened by 0 bases and J by 3 bases, with 3 bases between the two germline ends. This CDR3 is 13 amino acids long. The chain's CDR3 is CASSESGYNEQFF. CDR3 DNA sequence: TGCGCCAGCAGTGAGTCGGGCTACAATGAGCAGTTCTTC.

Comment on this clone: Within the sample, other DNA sequences also encode this same CDR3. CDR3 DNA: TGTGCCAGCAGCCCCCGGGGGGCCTACAATGAGCAGTTCTTC. It encodes CASSPRGAYNEQFF. The gene calls are TRBV13 and TRBJ2-1, with 7 bases aligning to TRBD2. This CDR3 is built from 14 residues. V was clipped by 5 bases and J by 2 bases; unmatched bases: 3. Germline CDR1 PRHDT, CDR2 FYEKMQ (reference sequence).

V and J are TRBV7-9 and TRBJ2-3; D call uncertain. The CDR3 is 11 residues long. V was clipped by 4 bases and J by 5 bases, with 4 bases between them. Per the germline V gene, CDR1 is SEHNR and CDR2 is FQNEAQ (reference sequence). The CDR3 sequence is CASSSKDTQYF. The CDR3 DNA sequence: TGTGCCAGCAGCTCTAAAGATACGCAGTATTTT.

Note on this clone: Distinct nucleotide sequences in the sample also encode this CDR3. This chain connects TRBV7-9 to TRBJ1-1; a weak D match, TRBD1 (5 bases). Germline-derived CDR1 and CDR2 are SEHNR and FQNEAQ (reference sequence). The CDR3 has 14 amino acids. V lost 1 base, J lost 5 bases, and 11 bases lay in between. The DNA for the CDR3 is TGTGCCAGCAGCTTAGGTGGGGGTCGGACTGAAGCTTTCTTT. Amino acid sequence: CASSLGGGRTEAFF.

This clone appeared once. This chain links TRBV13 with TRBJ2-2; D assignment may be TRBD1 or TRBD2 (5 bases each). V dropped 4 bases and J dropped 5 bases, with 14 bases sitting between them. CDR1 and CDR2 from the germline V gene are PRHDT and FYEKMQ (reference sequence). The CDR3 runs to 15 residues. The chain's CDR3 is CASSSGPVTTGELFF. CDR3 bases: TGTGCCAGCAGCTCGGGACCCGTGACGACCGGGGAGCTGTTTTTT.

Notes on this clone: In the same sample, other DNA sequences code for this CDR3. This chain links TRBV27 with TRBJ2-1; 10 nucleotides line up with TRBD2. Germline values: CDR1 MNHEY, CDR2 SMNVEV (reference sequence). V shed 5 bases and J 6 bases; nucleotides not matched to a gene: 7. The CDR3 loop spans 15 amino acids. The CDR3 DNA sequence: TGTGCCAGCAGTCTTATAGCGGGAGGCTTCAATGAGCAGTTCTTC. It translates to CASSLIAGGFNEQFF.

V and J are TRBV4-1 and TRBJ2-1; 8 bases agree with TRBD1. J lost 8 bases, V lost 0 bases, and 9 bases had no gene match. The CDR3 is 16 residues long. The germline V gene has CDR1 MGHRA and CDR2 YSYEKL. The CDR3 here is CASSQDRAGGSYEQFF. The CDR3 region has the DNA TGCGCCAGCAGCCAAGATCGGGCAGGGGGCTCATATGAGCAGTTCTTC.

A single count supports this clone. The chain uses TRBV4-1 and TRBJ1-1, with 7 bases aligning to TRBD1. Trimming at V came to 0 bases and at J to 4 bases, leaving 8 bases not matched to a gene. The V gene's germline CDR1 is MGHRA and CDR2 YSYEKL. This CDR3 has 16 amino acids. Here the CDR3 reads CASSQEIGTVSTEAFF. The CDR3 nucleotides read TGCGCCAGCAGCCAAGAAATTGGGACAGTGAGCACTGAAGCTTTCTTT.

Turning to this clone: The same CDR3 is also encoded by other DNA sequences in this sample. The V call is TRBV6-6, the J call TRBJ2-3; 11 bases match TRBD2. The germline CDR1 and CDR2 sequences are MNHNY and SVGAGI (reference sequence). V shed 4 bases and J 3 bases; nucleotides not matched to a gene: 0. The CDR3 totals 14 residues. The DNA for the CDR3 is TGTGCCAGCAGTTTAGCGGGAGGGACAGATACGCAGTATTTT. This gives the protein CASSLAGGTDTQYF.

CDR3 nucleotide sequence: TGCAGCGCCGAAGGGGAAGGGGTTGGGGGCTACACCTTC. Translation: CSAEGEGVGGYTF. The chain employs TRBV29-1 and TRBJ1-2; D might be TRBD1 (5 bases). Germline CDR1 is SQVTM and CDR2 is ANQGSEA. The V end was cut by 7 bases, the J end by 8 bases, with 20 bases between. The CDR3 loop spans 13 amino acids.

The rearrangement links TRBV5-4 to TRBJ2-5, with D unclear. Germline CDR1 and CDR2: SGHNT and YYREEE (reference sequence). The length of the CDR3 is 14 residues. Trimming cost V 0 bases and J 0 bases, with 6 bases left between them. In nucleotides, the CDR3 is TGTGCCAGCAGCTTGGACGGGTACCAAGAGACCCAGTACTTC. It yields the protein CASSLDGYQETQYF.

V and J are TRBV11-2 and TRBJ1-2; D is perhaps TRBD1 (5 bases). Deletions cut 2 bases from V and 3 bases from J, with 10 bases between. In germline, CDR1 is SGHAT, CDR2 FQNNGV. CDR3 length equals 14 residues. CDR3 amino acids: CASSLHQGDYGYTF. CDR3 nucleotide sequence: TGTGCCAGCAGCTTACATCAGGGTGACTATGGCTACACCTTC.

The chain carries TRBV7-9 and TRBJ2-3; D might be TRBD1 (6 bases). The CDR3 is 15 amino acids. Germline V lookup: CDR1 SEHNR, CDR2 FQNEAQ (reference sequence). The ends were cut back, 5 bases at V and 3 bases at J, with 15 bases in the middle. This CDR3 reads CASSVQGDFTDTQYF. In DNA form, the CDR3 reads TGTGCCAGCAGCGTACAGGGCGACTTTACAGATACGCAGTATTTT. Full variable domain (remainder filled in from reference TRBV7-9 and TRBJ2-3): DTGVSQNPRHKITKRGQNVTFRCDPISEHNRLYWYRQTLGQGPEFLTYFQNEAQLEKSRLLSDRFSAERPKGSFSTLEIQRTEQGDSAMYLCASSVQGDFTDTQYFGPGTRLTVL.

The V and J genes are TRBV19 and TRBJ2-2, with a possible D match to TRBD2 (6 bases). Trimming left V 5 bases short and J 5 bases short, with 12 bases between. From germline, CDR1 is LNHDA and CDR2 SQIVND (reference sequence). The CDR3 runs 14 residues. As DNA, the CDR3 is TGTGCCAGTAGTCCCACTAGCTCGACCGGGGAGCTGTTTTTT. It codes for CASSPTSSTGELFF.